The 7 T cell receptor beta chains below all came from one sample that was sequenced in a study of shared clonotypes between healthy human individuals. This table comes from immunoSEQ multiplex PCR, and its TCRdb copy is limited to in-frame clones, with some not included. The repertoire holds 1.6 million or so clones, with around 95% as singletons. The source material was naive CD4+ T cells sorted from blood. Subset described: CD45RA+ positively selected. These receptors were taken from a man aged 25 to 40 in good health.

Points on this clone: The sample carries other DNA sequences with the same CDR3. The rearrangement joins TRBV28 to TRBJ2-3; the match to TRBD2 covers 7 bases. The CDR3 consists of 14 residues. V shed 2 bases, J shed 1 base, and the junction held 0 bases outside the gene matches. The germline CDR1 and CDR2 sequences are MDHEN and SYDVKM. CDR3 region: CASSLAGGTDTQYF. DNA of the CDR3: TGTGCCAGCAGTTTAGCGGGGGGCACAGATACGCAGTATTTT.

The chain joins TRBV20-1 to TRBJ2-7; no definite D call. Germline V gives CDR1 DFQATT, CDR2 SNEGSKA (reference sequence). Deletions cut 7 bases from V and 2 bases from J, with 9 bases between. The CDR3 consists of 11 residues. The DNA of the CDR3 is TGCAGTGAAGGAAGTACCTACGAGCAGTACTTC. Its translation: CSEGSTYEQYF.

The CDR3, as DNA: TGCGCCAGCAGACAGACAGGGGGCATTTTTGGCTACACCTTC. This codes for CASRQTGGIFGYTF. The gene calls are TRBV4-3 and TRBJ1-2, with 10 bases identical to TRBD1. CDR3 length: 14 amino acids. CDR1 is LGHNA, CDR2 YSLEER, per germline. V shed 6 bases and J 7 bases; nucleotides not matched to a gene: 8.

This clone has only a few counts. V usage is TRBV2 and J usage is TRBJ1-1; D is unclear. CDR3 length: 13 amino acids. Trimming pared 4 bases from V and 13 bases from J, leaving 19 bases between. CDR1 SNHLY and CDR2 FYNNEI come from the germline V gene. This chain's CDR3 is CASSGIAAHYDFF. The CDR3 bases are TGTGCCAGCAGTGGGATCGCGGCCCATTATGATTTCTTT. The full variable domain, its missing parts supplied by reference TRBV2 and TRBJ1-1, is EPEVTQTPSHQVTQMGQEVILRCVPISNHLYFYWYRQILGQKVEFLVSFYNNEISEKSEIFDDQFSVERPDGSNFTLKIRSTKLEDSAMYFCASSGIAAHYDFFGQGTRLTVV.

This sequence joins TRBV18 and TRBJ2-5; maybe TRBD1 (6 bases). V gave up 4 bases and J gave up 0 bases, with 15 bases separating them. Germline loops: CDR1 KGHSH, CDR2 LQKENI. The CDR3 has 16 residues. The CDR3 DNA is TGTGCCAGCTCACTTTACAGGGATCGGTACCAAGAGACCCAGTACTTC. It codes for CASSLYRDRYQETQYF.

The gene calls are TRBV7-9 and TRBJ2-1; D uncertain. Trimming left V 0 bases short and J 15 bases short, with 15 bases between. The V gene's germline CDR1 is SEHNR and CDR2 FQNEAQ (reference sequence). CDR3 size: 13 residues. DNA for the CDR3: TGTGCCAGCAGCTTAGCCACCGGGCAAGGTTCGTTCTTC. Encoded protein: CASSLATGQGSFF.

The chain links TRBV4-2 to TRBJ2-1; TRBD1 might be the D (5 bases). Trimming took 0 bases from V and 8 from J, leaving 17 bases between them. Germline V gene data show CDR1 as LGHNA and CDR2 as YNFKEQ. CDR3 size: 16 residues. Here the CDR3 reads CASSQDSRGLVDEQFF. The CDR3 nucleotides read TGTGCCAGCAGCCAAGATTCAAGGGGCCTGGTGGATGAGCAGTTCTTC.